The rows below give T cell receptor beta chains drawn from one sample of a study of CD8 T cells in ankylosing spondylitis. TCRdb re-analysed the 5' RACE reads in MiXCR, keeping a single row per CDR3 protein. Here the sample spans 200,000 to 250,000 distinct CDR3 sequences, approximately 7.4% being singletons. The sequenced sample was blood, either unsorted or a sorted T cell fraction (not recorded which). The receptor source for this set is a male donor with ankylosing spondylitis. Both conserved end residues are part of each CDR3. A D gene is named only where the DNA matches it firmly. Expanded clones are given a class, and other clones once, few, many or no size at all.

abundance	v_gene	j_gene	d_gene	CDR3nt	CDR3aa
many	TRBV15	TRBJ2-5	TRBD1	TGTGCCACCAGCATGGGACAGGCAACCCAGTACTTC	CATSMGQATQYF
NA	TRBV7-9	TRBJ2-5	NA	TGTGCCAGCAACCTGCTTGATTGGAGGGGCCAAGAGACCCAGTACTTC	CASNLLDWRGQETQYF
many	TRBV5-1	TRBJ2-5	NA	TGCGCCAGCAGCTTGACCATCCAAGAGACCCAGTACTTC	CASSLTIQETQYF
NA	TRBV4-3	TRBJ2-5	NA	TGCGCCAGCAGCCAAGGTAGCGGTATCCAAGAGACCCAGTACTTC	CASSQGSGIQETQYF
many	TRBV25-1	TRBJ2-1	TRBD2	TGTGCCAGCAGTGAATTTGCGCGGGGGGGCTCGCGCTCCTACAATGAGCAGTTCTTC	CASSEFARGGSRSYNEQFF
many	TRBV2	TRBJ1-1	NA	TGTGCCAGCAGTGAGTGGACTCGGACTGAAGCTTTCTTT	CASSEWTRTEAFF
few	TRBV7-8	TRBJ2-7	NA	TGTGCCAGCAGCTTAGCGGGGGGTGCCGAGCAGTACTTC	CASSLAGGAEQYF
many	TRBV29-1	TRBJ1-3	NA	TGCAGCATTACGACAGGCAGCTCTGGAAACACCATATATTTT	CSITTGSSGNTIYF
NA	TRBV7-9	TRBJ2-1	TRBD2	TGTGCCAGCAGCTCCGTCCAGCGGGAGGGCCTGGAGCAGTTCTTC	CASSSVQREGLEQFF
NA	TRBV4-1	TRBJ2-7	NA	TGCGCCAGCAGCCTAACAGGATTATACTACGAGCAGTACTTC	CASSLTGLYYEQYF
NA	TRBV10-1	TRBJ2-7	TRBD1	TGCGCCAGCAGCTCCGGGACAGGGAGCGAGCAGTACTTC	CASSSGTGSEQYF
NA	TRBV7-6	TRBJ1-2	NA	TGTGCCAGCAGCTTAGGCAAGGGGAGCGAAGGTAGAAACTATGGCTACACCTTC	CASSLGKGSEGRNYGYTF
few	TRBV15	TRBJ1-1	TRBD1	TGTGCCATCAGGACAGGGGGCGAGGACACTGAAGCTTTCTTT	CAIRTGGEDTEAFF
NA	TRBV27	TRBJ2-1	NA	TGTGCCAGCAGTTTACCAGGGGGGTTCTATGAGCAGTTCTTC	CASSLPGGFYEQFF
many	TRBV6-1	TRBJ1-2	NA	TGTGCCAGCAGAGACGGAAGGGTTGGGTATGGCTACACCTTC	CASRDGRVGYGYTF
many	TRBV7-6	TRBJ2-3	TRBD2	TGTGCCAGCAGCTCCGGGACTAGCGGGAGCTTTGGCACAGATACGCAGTATTTT	CASSSGTSGSFGTDTQYF
many	TRBV15	TRBJ1-1	NA	TGTGCCACCAGCAGAGATCGACGGGGGGAGGGCACTGAAGCTTTCTTT	CATSRDRRGEGTEAFF
many	TRBV4-2	TRBJ2-2	NA	TGTGCCAGCAGCCACAGCGCCGGGGAGCTGTTTTTT	CASSHSAGELFF
many	TRBV4-3	TRBJ1-1	NA	TGCGCCAGCAGCCAATACCTAGCGGGTGTGAACACTGAAGCTTTCTTT	CASSQYLAGVNTEAFF
many	TRBV27	TRBJ2-7	NA	TGTGCCAGCACCGCAAGGGCCGGGACACCCTTTTTCTACGAGCAGTACTTC	CASTARAGTPFFYEQYF
many	TRBV7-9	TRBJ2-3	TRBD2	TGTGCCAGCAGCCCCCTAGCGGGAGGGCCCGGCACAGATACGCAGTATTTT	CASSPLAGGPGTDTQYF
NA	TRBV6-1	TRBJ2-7	NA	TGTGCCACCCACCCCCGGCACCCGGTTAAATACGAGCAGTACTTC	CATHPRHPVKYEQYF
many	TRBV11-1	TRBJ2-1	TRBD2	TGTGCCAGCACCCGCCCGGGACTAGCGGGGTCCTCCTACAATGAGCAGTTCTTC	CASTRPGLAGSSYNEQFF
many	TRBV5-6	TRBJ1-5	NA	TGTGCCAGCAGCTTATTATCGGGTGTCGGTCAGCCCCAGCATTTT	CASSLLSGVGQPQHF
NA	TRBV7-9	TRBJ2-3	NA	TGTGCCAGCAGCCCGGGGTCTGCGGGAAGCACAGATACGCAGTATTTT	CASSPGSAGSTDTQYF
NA	TRBV4-3	TRBJ2-6	NA	TGCGCCAGCAGCCAAGGGTTCTCTGGGGCCAACGTCCTGACTTTC	CASSQGFSGANVLTF
few	TRBV11-2	TRBJ2-3	NA	TGTGCCAGCAGCTTAACATGGGACTCGACAGATACGCAGTATTTT	CASSLTWDSTDTQYF
many	TRBV7-9	TRBJ2-1	NA	TGTGCCAGCAGCTCCACACGACACAATGAGCAGTTCTTC	CASSSTRHNEQFF
many	TRBV20-1	TRBJ2-7	NA	TGCAGTGCCAGCCCCGGGGTTCGGTCCTACGAGCAGTACTTC	CSASPGVRSYEQYF